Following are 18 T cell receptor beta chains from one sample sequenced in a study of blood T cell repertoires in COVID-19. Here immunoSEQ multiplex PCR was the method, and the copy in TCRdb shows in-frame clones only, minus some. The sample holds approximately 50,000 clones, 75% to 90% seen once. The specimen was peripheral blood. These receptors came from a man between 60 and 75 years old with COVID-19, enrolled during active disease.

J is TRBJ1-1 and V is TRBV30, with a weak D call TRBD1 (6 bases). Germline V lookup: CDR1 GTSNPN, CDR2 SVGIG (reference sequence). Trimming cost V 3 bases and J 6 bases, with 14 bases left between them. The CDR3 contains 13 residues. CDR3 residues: CAWREQGFSEAFF. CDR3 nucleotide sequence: TGTGCCTGGAGGGAACAGGGTTTTTCTGAAGCTTTCTTT.

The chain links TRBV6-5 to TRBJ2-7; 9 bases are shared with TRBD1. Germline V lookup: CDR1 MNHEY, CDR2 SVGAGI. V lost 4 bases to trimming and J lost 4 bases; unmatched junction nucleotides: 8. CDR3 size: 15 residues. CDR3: CASSSRPGQGYEQYF. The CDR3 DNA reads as TGTGCCAGCAGTTCCCGACCGGGACAGGGTTACGAGCAGTACTTC.

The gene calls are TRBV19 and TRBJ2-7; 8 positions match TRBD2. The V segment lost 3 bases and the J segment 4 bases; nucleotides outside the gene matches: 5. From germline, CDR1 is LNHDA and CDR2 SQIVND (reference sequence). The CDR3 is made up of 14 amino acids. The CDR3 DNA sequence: TGTGCCAGTAGTATTGGACTAGCAAAGTACGAGCAGTACTTC. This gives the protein CASSIGLAKYEQYF.

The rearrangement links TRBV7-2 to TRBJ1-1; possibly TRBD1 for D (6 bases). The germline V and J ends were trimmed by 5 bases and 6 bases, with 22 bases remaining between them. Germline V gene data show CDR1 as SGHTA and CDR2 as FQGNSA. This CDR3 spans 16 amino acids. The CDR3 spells CASSPETTQGGAEAFF. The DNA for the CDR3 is TGTGCCAGCAGCCCCGAAACTACCCAAGGGGGAGCTGAAGCTTTCTTT.

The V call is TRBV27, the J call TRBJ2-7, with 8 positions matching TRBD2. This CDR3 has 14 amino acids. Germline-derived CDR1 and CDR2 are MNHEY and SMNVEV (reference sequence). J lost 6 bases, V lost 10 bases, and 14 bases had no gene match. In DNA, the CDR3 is TGTGCCACCCGGGGGGGCGGACTCCTTCTCGAGCAGTACTTC. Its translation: CATRGGGLLLEQYF.

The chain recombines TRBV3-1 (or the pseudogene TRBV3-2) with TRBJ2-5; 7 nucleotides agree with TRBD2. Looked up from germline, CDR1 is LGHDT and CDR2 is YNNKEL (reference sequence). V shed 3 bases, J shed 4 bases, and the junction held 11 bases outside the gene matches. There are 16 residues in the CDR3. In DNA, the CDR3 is TGTGCCAGCAGCCAGGTGAGGGGCGGGAGTCCAGAGACCCAGTACTTC. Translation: CASSQVRGGSPETQYF.

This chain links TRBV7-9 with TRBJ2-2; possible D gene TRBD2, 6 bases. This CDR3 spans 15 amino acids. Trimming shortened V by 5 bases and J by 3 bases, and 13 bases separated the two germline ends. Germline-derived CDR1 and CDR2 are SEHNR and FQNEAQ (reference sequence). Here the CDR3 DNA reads TGTGCCAGCAGCGGCCGGGACTTTGACACCGGGGAGCTGTTTTTT. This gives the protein CASSGRDFDTGELFF.

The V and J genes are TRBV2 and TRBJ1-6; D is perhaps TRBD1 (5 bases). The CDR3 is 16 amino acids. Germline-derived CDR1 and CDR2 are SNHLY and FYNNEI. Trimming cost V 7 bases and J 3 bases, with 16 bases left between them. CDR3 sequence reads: CASNPTDGGYNSPLHF. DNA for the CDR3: TGTGCCAGCAACCCGACAGACGGCGGCTATAATTCACCCCTCCACTTT.

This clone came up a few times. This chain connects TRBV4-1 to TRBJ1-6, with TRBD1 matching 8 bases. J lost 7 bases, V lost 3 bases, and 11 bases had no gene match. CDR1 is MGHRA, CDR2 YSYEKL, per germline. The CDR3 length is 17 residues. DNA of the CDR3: TGCGCCAGCAGCCACTTTATCGACAGGGGCGGCAATTCACCCCTCCACTTT. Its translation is CASSHFIDRGGNSPLHF.

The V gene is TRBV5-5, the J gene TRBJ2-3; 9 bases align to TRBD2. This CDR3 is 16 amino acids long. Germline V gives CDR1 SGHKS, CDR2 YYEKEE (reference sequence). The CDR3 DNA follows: TGTCCCACCAGCTTGGGCGGGGGCGGGAGGGCCCTCCCTGGGTATTTT. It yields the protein CPTSLGGGGRALPGYF.

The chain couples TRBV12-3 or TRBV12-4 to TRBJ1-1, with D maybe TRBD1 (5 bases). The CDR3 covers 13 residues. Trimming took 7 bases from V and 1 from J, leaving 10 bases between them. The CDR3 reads CASTKTANTEAFF. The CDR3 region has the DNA TGTGCCAGCACCAAGACAGCGAACACTGAAGCTTTCTTT.

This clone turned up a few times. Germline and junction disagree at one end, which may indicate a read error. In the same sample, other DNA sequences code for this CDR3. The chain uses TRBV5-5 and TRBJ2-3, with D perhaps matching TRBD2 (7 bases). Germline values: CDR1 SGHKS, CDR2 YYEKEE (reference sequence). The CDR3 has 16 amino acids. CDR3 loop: CPSSLGGGGRALPGYF. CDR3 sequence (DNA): TGTCCCAGCAGCTTGGGCGGGGGCGGGCGGGCCCTCCCTGGGTATTTT.

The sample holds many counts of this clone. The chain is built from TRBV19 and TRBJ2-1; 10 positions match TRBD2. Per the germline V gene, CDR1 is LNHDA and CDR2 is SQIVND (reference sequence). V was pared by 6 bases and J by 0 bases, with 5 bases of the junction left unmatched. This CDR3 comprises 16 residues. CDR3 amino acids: CASSGLAATSYNEQFF. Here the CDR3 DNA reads TGTGCCAGTAGCGGACTAGCGGCGACCTCCTACAATGAGCAGTTCTTC.

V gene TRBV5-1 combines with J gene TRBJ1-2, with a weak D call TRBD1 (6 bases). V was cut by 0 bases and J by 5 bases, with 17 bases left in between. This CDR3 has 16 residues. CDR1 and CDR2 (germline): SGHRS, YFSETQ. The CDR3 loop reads CASSLDGGSEGYGYTF. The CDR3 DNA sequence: TGCGCCAGCAGCTTGGATGGGGGCTCTGAGGGGTATGGCTACACCTTC.

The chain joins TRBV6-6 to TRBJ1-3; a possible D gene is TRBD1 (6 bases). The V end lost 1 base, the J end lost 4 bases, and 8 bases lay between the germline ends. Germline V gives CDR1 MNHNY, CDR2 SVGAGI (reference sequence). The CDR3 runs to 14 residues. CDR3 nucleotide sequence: TGTGCCAGCAGTTACTACAGGGAGGGAAACACCATATATTTT. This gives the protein CASSYYREGNTIYF.

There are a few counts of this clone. The chain's CDR3 is CASSRETGARYTGELFF. The CDR3 bases are TGCGCCAGCAGCCGTGAGACAGGGGCTCGGTACACCGGGGAGCTGTTTTTT. This sequence joins TRBV5-1 and TRBJ2-2; TRBD1 matches at 8 bases. Germline V gives CDR1 SGHRS, CDR2 YFSETQ. CDR3 length equals 17 residues. V lost 4 bases, J lost 3 bases, and 11 bases stayed unmatched.

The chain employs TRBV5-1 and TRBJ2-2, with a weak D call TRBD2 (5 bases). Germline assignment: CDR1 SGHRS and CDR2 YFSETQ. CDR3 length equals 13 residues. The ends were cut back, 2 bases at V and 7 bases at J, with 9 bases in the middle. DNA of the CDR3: TGCGCCAGCAGCTTAACCGGGAACGGGGAGCTGTTTTTT. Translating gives CASSLTGNGELFF.

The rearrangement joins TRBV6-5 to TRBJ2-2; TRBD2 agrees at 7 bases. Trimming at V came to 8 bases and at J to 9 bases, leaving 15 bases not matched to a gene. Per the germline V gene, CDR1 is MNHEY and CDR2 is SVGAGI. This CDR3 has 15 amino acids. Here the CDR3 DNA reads TGTGCCAGCTCAGAGGGCGGGGGAGTCGCGAGGGAGCTGTTTTTT. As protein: CASSEGGGVARELFF.